What follows are 6 T cell receptor beta chains derived from one specimen sequenced in a study of glioma-infiltrating T cells after dendritic cell vaccination. Profiling relied on immunoSEQ multiplex PCR, and the TCRdb table lists in-frame clones only, not all of them. The table lists around 32,000 clones, 90% to 95% of them singletons. Sequencing used blood, obtained before dendritic cell vaccination. The receptor set was obtained from a human donor with glioblastoma.

The CDR3 bases are TGTGCCAGCAGAGGGGGAGGCACAGATACGCAGTATTTT. It specifies CASRGGGTDTQYF. The V call is TRBV6-4, the J call TRBJ2-3; perhaps TRBD1 as D (6 bases). The CDR3 runs 13 residues. The germline V gene encodes CDR1 MRHNA and CDR2 SNTAGT. V was trimmed by 6 bases and J by 1 base, leaving 8 bases between them.

V gene TRBV5-4 combines with J gene TRBJ2-2, with D possibly being TRBD1 (6 bases). Germline CDR1 SGHNT, CDR2 YYREEE (reference sequence). The length of the CDR3 is 15 residues. V lost 0 bases and J lost 2, with 8 bases in between. The DNA for the CDR3 is TGTGCCAGCAGCTTGGCGACAGGAAACACCGGGGAGCTGTTTTTT. Translated, it gives CASSLATGNTGELFF.

The sample holds one count of this clone. CDR3 loop: CASSPDRGYGYTF. The CDR3 DNA reads as TGTGCCAGCAGCCCGGACAGGGGCTATGGCTACACCTTC. The rearrangement links TRBV5-5 to TRBJ1-2; TRBD1 matches at 9 bases. Germline CDR1 reads SGHKS; CDR2 reads YYEKEE (reference sequence). V lost 4 bases, J lost 4 bases, and 2 bases stayed unmatched. The CDR3 runs 13 residues.

The V call is TRBV6-1, the J call TRBJ2-3, with D possibly matching TRBD1 (6 bases). Trimming took 10 bases from V and 2 from J, leaving 19 bases between them. Germline V lookup: CDR1 MNHNS, CDR2 SASEGT. The CDR3 is 15 amino acids. CDR3 coding DNA: TGTGCCACTAAAACAGGGCTCCCGTCCACAGATACGCAGTATTTT. This sequence encodes CATKTGLPSTDTQYF.

The V gene is TRBV14, the J gene TRBJ2-7, with 7 bases that match TRBD1. Germline V gene data show CDR1 as SGHDN and CDR2 as FVKESK. J lost 2 bases, V lost 4 bases, and 5 bases had no gene match. This CDR3 is 14 amino acids long. CDR3 nucleotide sequence: TGTGCCAGCAGCCCCAACAGGGGCCCCTACGAGCAGTACTTC. Amino acids: CASSPNRGPYEQYF.

The gene calls are TRBV19 and TRBJ1-2; 9 nucleotides align to TRBD1. Germline lookup yields CDR1 LNHDA and CDR2 SQIVND (reference sequence). The trim removed 5 bases at V and 5 bases at J, leaving 3 bases unmatched. The CDR3 consists of 13 residues. The chain's CDR3 is CASSLGQGYGYTF. CDR3 sequence (DNA): TGTGCCAGTAGTCTCGGACAGGGGTATGGCTACACCTTC.